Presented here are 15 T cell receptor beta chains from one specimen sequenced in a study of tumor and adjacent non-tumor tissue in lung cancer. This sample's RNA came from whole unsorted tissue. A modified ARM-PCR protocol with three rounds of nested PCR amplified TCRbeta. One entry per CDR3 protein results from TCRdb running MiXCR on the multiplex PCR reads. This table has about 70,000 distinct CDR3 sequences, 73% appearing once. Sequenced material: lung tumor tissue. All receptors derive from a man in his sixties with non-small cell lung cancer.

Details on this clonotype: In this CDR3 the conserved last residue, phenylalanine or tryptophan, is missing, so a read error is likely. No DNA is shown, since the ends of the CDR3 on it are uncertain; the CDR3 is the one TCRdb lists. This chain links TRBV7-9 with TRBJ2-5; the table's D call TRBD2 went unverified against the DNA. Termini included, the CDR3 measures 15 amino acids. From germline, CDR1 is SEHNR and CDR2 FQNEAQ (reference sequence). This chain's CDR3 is CASSLSAGGGETQDY.

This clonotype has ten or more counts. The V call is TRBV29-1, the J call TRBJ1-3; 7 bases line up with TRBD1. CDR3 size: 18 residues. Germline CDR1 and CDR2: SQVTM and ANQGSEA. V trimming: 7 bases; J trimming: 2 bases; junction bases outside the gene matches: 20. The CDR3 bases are TGCAGCGGATCGACCGGGACAGAAGGCACCTTGGCTGGAAACACCATATATTTT. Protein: CSGSTGTEGTLAGNTIYF.

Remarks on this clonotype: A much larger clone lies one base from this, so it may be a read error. CDR3 sequence reads: CASGEGPQLGNEQFF. In DNA form, the CDR3 reads TGCGCCAGCGGCGAAGGACCGCAGTTAGGCAATGAGCAGTTCTTC. The V call is TRBV5-1, the J call TRBJ2-1; D remains ambiguous. Germline CDR1 and CDR2: SGHRS and YFSETQ. V shed 7 bases and J shed 6 bases, with 20 bases lying between them. The CDR3 has 15 residues.

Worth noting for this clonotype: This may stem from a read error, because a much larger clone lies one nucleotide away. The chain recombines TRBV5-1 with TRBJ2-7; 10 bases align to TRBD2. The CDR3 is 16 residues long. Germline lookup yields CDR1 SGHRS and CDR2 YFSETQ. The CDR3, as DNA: TGCGCCTGCAGCTTCAGGACTAGCGGCAGCACCTACGAGCAGTACTTC. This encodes CACSFRTSGSTYEQYF.

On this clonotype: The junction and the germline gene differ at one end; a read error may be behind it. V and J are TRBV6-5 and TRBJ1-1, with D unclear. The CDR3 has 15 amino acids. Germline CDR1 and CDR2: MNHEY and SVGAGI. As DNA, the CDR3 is TGTGCCAGCAGTGCGTCGAGGAGAGGAGGCACTGACGCTTTCTTT. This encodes CASSASRRGGTDAFF.

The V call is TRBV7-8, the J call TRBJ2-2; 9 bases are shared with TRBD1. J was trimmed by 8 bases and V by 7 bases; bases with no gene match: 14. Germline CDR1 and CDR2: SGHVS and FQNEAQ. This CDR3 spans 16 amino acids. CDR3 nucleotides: TGTGCCAGCAACAACTCGGGACAGGGTTATACTGGGGAGCTGTTTTTT. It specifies CASNNSGQGYTGELFF. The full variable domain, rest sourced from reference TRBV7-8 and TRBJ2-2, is GAGVSQSPRYKVAKRGQDVALRCDPISGHVSLFWYQQALGQGPEFLTYFQNEAQLDKSGLPSDRFFAERPEGSVSTLKIQRTQQEDSAVYLCASNNSGQGYTGELFFGEGSRLTVL.

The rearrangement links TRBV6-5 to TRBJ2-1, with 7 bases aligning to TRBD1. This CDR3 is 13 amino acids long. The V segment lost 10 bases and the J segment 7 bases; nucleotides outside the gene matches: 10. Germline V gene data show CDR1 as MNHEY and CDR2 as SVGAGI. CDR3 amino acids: CAKAVKGANEQFF. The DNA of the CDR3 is TGTGCCAAAGCAGTTAAGGGGGCTAATGAGCAGTTCTTC.

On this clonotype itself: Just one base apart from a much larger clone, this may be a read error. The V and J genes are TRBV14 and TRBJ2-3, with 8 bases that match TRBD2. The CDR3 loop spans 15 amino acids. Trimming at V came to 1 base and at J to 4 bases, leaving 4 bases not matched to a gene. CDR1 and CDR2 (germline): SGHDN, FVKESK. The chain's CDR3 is CASSQAGLVSDTQYF. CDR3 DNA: TGTGCCAGCAGCCAAGCGGGACTAGTGTCAGATACGCAGTATTTT.

CDR3 in DNA: TGCAGTGCTAAAGCCGTCAGCTCAGAGACCCAGTACTTC. It codes for CSAKAVSSETQYF. This chain uses TRBV20-1 with TRBJ2-5, with unresolved D. Germline CDR1 and CDR2: DFQATT and SNEGSKA (reference sequence). Between the trimmed V and J ends, which lost 4 bases and 4 bases, there was a span of 13 bases. The CDR3 is made up of 13 amino acids.

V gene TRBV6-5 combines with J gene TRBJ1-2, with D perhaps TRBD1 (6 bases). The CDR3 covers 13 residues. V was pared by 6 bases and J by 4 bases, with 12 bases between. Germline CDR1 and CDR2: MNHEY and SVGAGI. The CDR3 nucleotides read TGTGCCAGCAGAATACAGGGAGCCTATGGCTACACCTTC. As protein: CASRIQGAYGYTF.

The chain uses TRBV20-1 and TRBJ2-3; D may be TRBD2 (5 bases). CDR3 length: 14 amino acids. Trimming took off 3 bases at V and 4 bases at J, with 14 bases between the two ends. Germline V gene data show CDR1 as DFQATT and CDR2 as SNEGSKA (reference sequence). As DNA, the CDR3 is TGCAGTGCTAGGGGAACGGGATACGCAGATACGCAGTATTTT. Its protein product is CSARGTGYADTQYF.

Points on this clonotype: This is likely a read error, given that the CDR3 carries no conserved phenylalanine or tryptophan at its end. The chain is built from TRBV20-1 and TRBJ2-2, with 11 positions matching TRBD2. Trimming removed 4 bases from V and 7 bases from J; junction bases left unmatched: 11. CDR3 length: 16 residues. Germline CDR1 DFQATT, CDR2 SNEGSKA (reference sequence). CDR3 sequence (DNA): TGCAGTGCTACTTTAGCGGGAGGGCCCGAGGTCGGGGAGCTGTTTTCT. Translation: CSATLAGGPEVGELFS.

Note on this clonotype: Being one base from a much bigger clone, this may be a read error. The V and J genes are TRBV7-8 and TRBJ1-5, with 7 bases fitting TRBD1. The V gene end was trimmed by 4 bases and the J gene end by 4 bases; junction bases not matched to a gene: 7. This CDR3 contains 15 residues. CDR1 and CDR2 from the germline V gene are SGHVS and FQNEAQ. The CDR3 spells CASSSRQGWNQPQHF. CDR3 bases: TGTGCCAGCAGCTCGAGACAGGGATGGAATCAGCCCCAGCATTTT.

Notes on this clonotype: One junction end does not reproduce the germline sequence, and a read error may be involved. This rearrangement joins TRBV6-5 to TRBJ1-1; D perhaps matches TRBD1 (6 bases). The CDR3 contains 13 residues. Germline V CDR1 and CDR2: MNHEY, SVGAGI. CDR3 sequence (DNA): TGTACCAGCAGTTACTCCAGGGACACTGAAGCTCTCTTT. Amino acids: CTSSYSRDTEALF.

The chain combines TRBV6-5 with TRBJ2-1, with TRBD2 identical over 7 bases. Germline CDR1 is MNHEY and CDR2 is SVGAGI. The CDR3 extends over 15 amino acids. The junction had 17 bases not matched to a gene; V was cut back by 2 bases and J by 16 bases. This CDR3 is CASSYASGIHYEDFF. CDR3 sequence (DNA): TGTGCCAGCAGTTACGCGAGCGGGATTCACTATGAGGATTTCTTC.